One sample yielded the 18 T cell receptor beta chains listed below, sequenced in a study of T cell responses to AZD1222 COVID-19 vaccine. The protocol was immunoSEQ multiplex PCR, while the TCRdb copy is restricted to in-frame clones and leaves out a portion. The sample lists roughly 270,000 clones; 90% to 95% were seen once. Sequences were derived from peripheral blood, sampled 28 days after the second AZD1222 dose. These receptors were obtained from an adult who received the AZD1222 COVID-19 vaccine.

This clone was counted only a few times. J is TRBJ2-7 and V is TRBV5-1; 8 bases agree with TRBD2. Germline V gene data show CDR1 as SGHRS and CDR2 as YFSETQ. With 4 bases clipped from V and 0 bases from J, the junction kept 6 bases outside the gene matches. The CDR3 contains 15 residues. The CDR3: CASSPISGGSYEQYF. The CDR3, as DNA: TGCGCCAGCAGCCCCATAAGCGGGGGCTCCTACGAGCAGTACTTC.

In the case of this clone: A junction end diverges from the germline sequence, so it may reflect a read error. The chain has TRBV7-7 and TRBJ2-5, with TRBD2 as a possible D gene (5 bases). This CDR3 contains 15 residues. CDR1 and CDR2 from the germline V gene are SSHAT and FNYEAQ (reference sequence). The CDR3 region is CASSLGSSLVETQYF. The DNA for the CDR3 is TGTGCTAGCAGCTTAGGGAGTAGCTTGGTAGAGACCCAGTACTTC.

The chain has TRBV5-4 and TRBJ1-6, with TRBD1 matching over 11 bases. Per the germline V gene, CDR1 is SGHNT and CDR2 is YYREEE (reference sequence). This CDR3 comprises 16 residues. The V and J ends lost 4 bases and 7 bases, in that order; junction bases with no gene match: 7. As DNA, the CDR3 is TGTGCCAGCAGCGCCCGGGACAGGGGGACCAATTCACCCCTCCACTTT. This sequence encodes CASSARDRGTNSPLHF.

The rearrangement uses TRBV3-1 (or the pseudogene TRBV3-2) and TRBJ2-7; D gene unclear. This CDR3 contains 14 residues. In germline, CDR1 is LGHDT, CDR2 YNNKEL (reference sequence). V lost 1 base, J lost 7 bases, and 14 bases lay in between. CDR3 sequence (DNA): TGTGCCAGCAGCCAAGGGCGGTCCCATGGGGAGCAGTACTTC. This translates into CASSQGRSHGEQYF.

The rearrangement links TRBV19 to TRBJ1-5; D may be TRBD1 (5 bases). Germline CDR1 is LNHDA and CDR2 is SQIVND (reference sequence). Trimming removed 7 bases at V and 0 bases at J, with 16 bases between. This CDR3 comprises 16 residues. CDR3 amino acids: CASTLTQGLSNQPQHF. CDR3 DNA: TGTGCCAGTACCCTCACCCAGGGCCTTAGCAATCAGCCCCAGCATTTT.

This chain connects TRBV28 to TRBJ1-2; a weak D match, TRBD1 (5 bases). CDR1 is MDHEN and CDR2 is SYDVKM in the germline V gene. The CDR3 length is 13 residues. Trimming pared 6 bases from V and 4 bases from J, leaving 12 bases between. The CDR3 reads CASSAPGIYGYTF. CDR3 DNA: TGTGCCAGCAGCGCCCCAGGGATCTATGGCTACACCTTC.

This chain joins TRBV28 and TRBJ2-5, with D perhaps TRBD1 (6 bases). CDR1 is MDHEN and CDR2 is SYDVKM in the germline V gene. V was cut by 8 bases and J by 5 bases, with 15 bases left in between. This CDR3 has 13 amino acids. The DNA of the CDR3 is TGTGCCAGCGGATCACAGGGAGATGAGACCCAGTACTTC. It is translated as CASGSQGDETQYF.

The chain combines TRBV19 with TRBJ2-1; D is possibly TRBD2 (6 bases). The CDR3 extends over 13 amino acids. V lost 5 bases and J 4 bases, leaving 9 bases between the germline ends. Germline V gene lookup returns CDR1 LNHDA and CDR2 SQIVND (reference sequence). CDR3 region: CASSVGTYNEQFF. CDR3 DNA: TGTGCCAGTAGTGTTGGGACTTACAATGAGCAGTTCTTC.

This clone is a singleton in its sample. CDR3 bases: TGCAGCGGAGGAGAAAGAGACACCGGGGAGCTGTTTTTT. Translating it yields CSGGERDTGELFF. The rearrangement joins TRBV29-1 to TRBJ2-2, with D uncertain. Germline CDR1 and CDR2: SQVTM and ANQGSEA. With 7 bases removed from V and 3 bases from J, the gap between germline ends came to 12 bases. The CDR3 is 13 amino acids.

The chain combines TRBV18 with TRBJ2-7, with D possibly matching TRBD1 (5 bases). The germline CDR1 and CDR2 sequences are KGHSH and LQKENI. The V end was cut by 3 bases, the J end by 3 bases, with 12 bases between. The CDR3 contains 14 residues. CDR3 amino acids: CASSPDRLYYEQYF. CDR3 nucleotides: TGTGCCAGCTCACCTGACAGACTTTACTACGAGCAGTACTTC. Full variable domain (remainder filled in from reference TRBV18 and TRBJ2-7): NAGVMQNPRHLVRRRGQEARLRCSPMKGHSHVYWYRQLPEEGLKFMVYLQKENIIDESGMPKERFSAEFPKEGPSILRIQQVVRGDSAAYFCASSPDRLYYEQYFGPGTRLTVT.

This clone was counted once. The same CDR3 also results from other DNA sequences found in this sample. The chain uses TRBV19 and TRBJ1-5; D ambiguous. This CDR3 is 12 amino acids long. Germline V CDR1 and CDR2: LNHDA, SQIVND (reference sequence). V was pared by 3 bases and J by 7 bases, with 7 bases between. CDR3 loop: CASSMGNQPQHF. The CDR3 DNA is TGTGCCAGTAGTATGGGGAACCAGCCCCAGCATTTT. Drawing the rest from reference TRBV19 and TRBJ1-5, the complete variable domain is DGGITQSPKYLFRKEGQNVTLSCEQNLNHDAMYWYRQDPGQGLRLIYYSQIVNDFQKGDIAEGYSVSREKKESFPLTVTSAQKNPTAFYLCASSMGNQPQHFGDGTRLSIL.

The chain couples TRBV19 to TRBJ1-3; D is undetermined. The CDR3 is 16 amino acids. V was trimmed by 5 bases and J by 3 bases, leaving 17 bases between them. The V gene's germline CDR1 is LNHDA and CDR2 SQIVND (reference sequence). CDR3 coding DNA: TGTGCCAGTAGTCCTGGGCCGAATACAATTGGAAACACCATATATTTT. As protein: CASSPGPNTIGNTIYF.

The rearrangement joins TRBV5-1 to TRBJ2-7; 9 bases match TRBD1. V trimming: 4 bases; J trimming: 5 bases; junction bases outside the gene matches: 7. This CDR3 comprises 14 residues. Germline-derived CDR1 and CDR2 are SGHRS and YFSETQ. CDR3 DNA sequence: TGCGCCAGCAGCATCGGGACAGGGCTCGACGAGCAGTACTTC. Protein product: CASSIGTGLDEQYF.

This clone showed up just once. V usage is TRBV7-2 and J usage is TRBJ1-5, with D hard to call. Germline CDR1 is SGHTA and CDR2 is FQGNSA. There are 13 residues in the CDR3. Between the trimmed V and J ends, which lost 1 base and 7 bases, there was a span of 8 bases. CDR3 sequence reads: CASSLDLAQPQHF. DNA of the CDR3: TGTGCCAGCAGCTTAGATTTAGCCCAGCCCCAGCATTTT.

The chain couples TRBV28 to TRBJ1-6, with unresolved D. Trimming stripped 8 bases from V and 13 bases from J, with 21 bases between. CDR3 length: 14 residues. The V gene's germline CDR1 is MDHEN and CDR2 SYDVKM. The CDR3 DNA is TGTGCCAGCGTTCCGGGCTCCGCCGAAAGGCCCCTCCACTTT. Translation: CASVPGSAERPLHF.

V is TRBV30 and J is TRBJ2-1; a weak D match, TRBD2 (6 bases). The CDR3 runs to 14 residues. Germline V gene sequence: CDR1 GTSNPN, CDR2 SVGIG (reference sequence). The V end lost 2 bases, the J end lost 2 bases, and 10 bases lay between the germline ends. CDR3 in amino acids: CAWSREVAYNEQFF. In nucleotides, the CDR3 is TGTGCCTGGAGTAGGGAGGTGGCCTACAATGAGCAGTTCTTC.

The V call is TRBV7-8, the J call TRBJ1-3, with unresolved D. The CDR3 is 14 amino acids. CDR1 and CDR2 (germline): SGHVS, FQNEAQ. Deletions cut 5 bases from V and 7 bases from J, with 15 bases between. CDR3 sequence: CASSPGPALNTIYF. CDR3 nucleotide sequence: TGTGCCAGCAGCCCCGGACCAGCTCTGAACACCATATATTTT.

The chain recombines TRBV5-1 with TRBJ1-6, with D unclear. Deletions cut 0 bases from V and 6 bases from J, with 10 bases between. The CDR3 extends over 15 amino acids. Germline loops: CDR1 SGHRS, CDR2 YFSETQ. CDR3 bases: TGCGCCAGCAGCTTGGTCGGACGCCGTAATTCACCCCTCCACTTT. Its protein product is CASSLVGRRNSPLHF.